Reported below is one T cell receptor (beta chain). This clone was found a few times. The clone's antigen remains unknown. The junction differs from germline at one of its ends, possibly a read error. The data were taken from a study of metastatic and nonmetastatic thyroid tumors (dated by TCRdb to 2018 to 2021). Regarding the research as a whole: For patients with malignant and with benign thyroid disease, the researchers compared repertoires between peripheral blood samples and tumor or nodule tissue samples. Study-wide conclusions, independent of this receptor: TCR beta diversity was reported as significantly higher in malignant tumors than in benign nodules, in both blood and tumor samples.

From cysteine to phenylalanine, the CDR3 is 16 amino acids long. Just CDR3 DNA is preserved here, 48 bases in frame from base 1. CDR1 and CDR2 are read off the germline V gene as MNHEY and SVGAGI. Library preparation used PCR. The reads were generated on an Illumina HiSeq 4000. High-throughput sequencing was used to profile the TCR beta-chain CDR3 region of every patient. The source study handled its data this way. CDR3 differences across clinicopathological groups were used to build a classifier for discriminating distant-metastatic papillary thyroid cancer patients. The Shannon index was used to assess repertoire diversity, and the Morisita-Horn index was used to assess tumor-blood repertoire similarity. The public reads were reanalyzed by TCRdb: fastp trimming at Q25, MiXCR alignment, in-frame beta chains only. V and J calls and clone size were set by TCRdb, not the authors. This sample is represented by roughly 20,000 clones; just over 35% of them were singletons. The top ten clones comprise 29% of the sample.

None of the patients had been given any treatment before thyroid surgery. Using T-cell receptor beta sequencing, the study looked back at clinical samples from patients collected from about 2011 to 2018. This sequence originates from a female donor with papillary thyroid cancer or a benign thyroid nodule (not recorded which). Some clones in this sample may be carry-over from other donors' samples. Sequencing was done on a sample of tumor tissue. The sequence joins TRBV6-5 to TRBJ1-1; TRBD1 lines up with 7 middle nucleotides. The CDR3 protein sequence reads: CAGSYSGGGFSTEAFF. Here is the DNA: TGTGCCGGCAGTTACTCGGGAGGGGGCTTTAGCACTGAAGCCTTCTTT.